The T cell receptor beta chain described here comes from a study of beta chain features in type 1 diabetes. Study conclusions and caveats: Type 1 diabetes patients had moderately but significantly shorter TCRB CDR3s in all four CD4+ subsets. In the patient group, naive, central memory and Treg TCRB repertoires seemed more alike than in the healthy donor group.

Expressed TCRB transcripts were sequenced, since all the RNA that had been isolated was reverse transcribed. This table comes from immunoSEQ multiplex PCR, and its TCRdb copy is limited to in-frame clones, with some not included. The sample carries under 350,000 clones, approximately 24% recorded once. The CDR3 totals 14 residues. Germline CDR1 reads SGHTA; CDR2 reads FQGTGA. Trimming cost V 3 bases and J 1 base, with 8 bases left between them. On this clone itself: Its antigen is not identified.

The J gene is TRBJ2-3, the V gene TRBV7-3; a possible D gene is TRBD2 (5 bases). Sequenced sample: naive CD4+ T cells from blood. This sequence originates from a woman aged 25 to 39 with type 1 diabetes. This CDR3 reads CASSFLAGTDTQYF. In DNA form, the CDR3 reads TGTGCCAGCAGCTTTCTAGCAGGCACAGATACGCAGTATTTT.